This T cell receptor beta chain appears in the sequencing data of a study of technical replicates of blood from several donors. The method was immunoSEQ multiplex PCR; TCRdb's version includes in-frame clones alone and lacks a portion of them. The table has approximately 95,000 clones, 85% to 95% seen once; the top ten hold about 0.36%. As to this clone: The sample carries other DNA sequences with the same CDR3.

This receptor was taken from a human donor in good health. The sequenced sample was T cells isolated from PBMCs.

DNA of the CDR3: TGCAGCGTTGCAGGGTCCTACAATGAGCAGTTCTTC. It specifies CSVAGSYNEQFF. This chain joins TRBV29-1 and TRBJ2-1; D is possibly TRBD1 (5 bases). Germline lookup yields CDR1 SQVTM and CDR2 ANQGSEA. This CDR3 region has 12 residues. V lost 4 bases and J 1 base, leaving 5 bases between the germline ends.